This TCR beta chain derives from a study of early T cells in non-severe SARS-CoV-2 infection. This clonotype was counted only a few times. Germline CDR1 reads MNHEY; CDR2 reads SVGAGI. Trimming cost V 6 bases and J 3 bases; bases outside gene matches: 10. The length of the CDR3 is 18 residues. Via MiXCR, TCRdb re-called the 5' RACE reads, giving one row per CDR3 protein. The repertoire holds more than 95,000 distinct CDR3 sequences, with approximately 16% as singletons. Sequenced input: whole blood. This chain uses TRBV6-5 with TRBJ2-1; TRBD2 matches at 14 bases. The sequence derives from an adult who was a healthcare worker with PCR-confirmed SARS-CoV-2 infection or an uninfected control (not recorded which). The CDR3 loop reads CASSRGLAGGSNYNEQFF. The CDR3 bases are TGTGCCAGCAGCCGAGGACTAGCGGGGGGATCAAACTACAATGAGCAGTTCTTC.